These 18 T cell receptor beta chains came from one sample sequenced in a study of siplizumab effects on memory and regulatory T cells. This table comes from immunoSEQ multiplex PCR, and its TCRdb copy is limited to in-frame clones, with some not included. The sample carries tens of thousands of clones, 87% recorded once. The sequenced sample was Tregs sorted from blood. The receptors originated from a human donor in good health.

The gene calls are TRBV28 and TRBJ2-7, with 10 positions matching TRBD2. Germline CDR1 and CDR2: MDHEN and SYDVKM. There are 13 residues in the CDR3. Trimming at V came to 6 bases and at J to 7 bases, leaving 6 bases not matched to a gene. The CDR3 nucleotides are TGTGCCAGCAGCTCTATAGCGGGGGGAGAGCAGTACTTC. Protein sequence: CASSSIAGGEQYF.

The genes are TRBV28 and TRBJ1-5; unclear D gene. The germline V gene has CDR1 MDHEN and CDR2 SYDVKM. Deletions cut 2 bases from V and 11 bases from J, with 10 bases between. This CDR3 region has 12 residues. The CDR3 here is CASSLGPGSQHF. CDR3 DNA sequence: TGTGCCAGCAGTTTAGGCCCAGGATCCCAGCATTTT. The complete variable domain, with remaining parts taken from reference TRBV28 and TRBJ1-5, reads DVKVTQSSRYLVKRTGEKVFLECVQDMDHENMFWYRQDPGLGLRLIYFSYDVKMKEKGDIPEGYSVSREKKERFSLILESASTNQTSMYLCASSLGPGSQHFGDGTRLSIL.

This sequence joins TRBV27 and TRBJ1-5; the D gene is possibly TRBD1 (5 bases). There are 13 residues in the CDR3. The V and J ends lost 3 bases and 8 bases respectively, with 11 bases between them. The germline V gene encodes CDR1 MNHEY and CDR2 SMNVEV (reference sequence). This CDR3 is CASSFSRVEPQHF. The DNA for the CDR3 is TGTGCCAGCAGTTTCTCCAGGGTTGAGCCCCAGCATTTT.

This clone was seen a single time. The CDR3 is CASSSRDRIEAFNEKLFF. The DNA of the CDR3 is TGTGCCAGCAGTAGCCGGGACAGGATTGAGGCGTTCAATGAAAAACTGTTTTTT. This chain links TRBV2 with TRBJ1-4; 8 bases are shared with TRBD1. CDR3 length equals 18 residues. Germline lookup yields CDR1 SNHLY and CDR2 FYNNEI. With 5 bases clipped from V and 5 bases from J, the junction kept 16 bases outside the gene matches.

The V call is TRBV28, the J call TRBJ2-5; no clear D. This CDR3 is 11 amino acids long. The V end lost 7 bases, the J end lost 1 base, and 4 bases lay between the germline ends. Germline loops: CDR1 MDHEN, CDR2 SYDVKM. CDR3 sequence reads: CASTSQETQYF. The CDR3 region has the DNA TGTGCCAGCACCTCCCAAGAGACCCAGTACTTC.

Notes on this clone: The germline gene is not matched at one end of the junction; a read error may be the cause. The chain is built from TRBV6-5 and TRBJ1-2, with 10 bases that match TRBD1. The CDR3 length is 14 residues. Per the germline V gene, CDR1 is MNHEY and CDR2 is SVGAGI. The CDR3 protein is CAISEGQGYYGYTF. The CDR3 DNA sequence: TGTGCCATCAGTGAGGGACAGGGGTATTATGGCTACACCTTC.

This chain connects TRBV2 to TRBJ1-1; no clear D gene. Looked up from germline, CDR1 is SNHLY and CDR2 is FYNNEI. The CDR3 is 12 residues long. V was cut by 10 bases and J by 1 base, with 10 bases left in between. The CDR3 sequence: CATRSGNTEAFF. In nucleotides, the CDR3 is TGTGCCACCCGGTCTGGGAACACTGAAGCTTTCTTT.

CDR3 region: CAWSWSDTQYF. Written as DNA, the CDR3 is TGTGCCTGGAGTTGGTCAGATACGCAGTATTTT. This chain uses TRBV30 with TRBJ2-3, with D unclear. CDR1 is GTSNPN and CDR2 is SVGIG in the germline V gene (reference sequence). Trimming pared 2 bases from V and 4 bases from J, leaving 4 bases between. The CDR3 length is 11 residues.

Points on this clone: In the same sample, other DNA sequences code for this CDR3. This sequence joins TRBV15 and TRBJ1-5; D is unclear. The V gene lost 0 bases and the J gene lost 0 bases, with 15 bases spanning the gap. The germline V gene has CDR1 LNHNV and CDR2 YYDKDF (reference sequence). This CDR3 comprises 18 residues. CDR3 sequence reads: CATSRDSVNEYSNQPQHF. As DNA, the CDR3 is TGTGCCACCAGCAGAGATTCGGTTAACGAGTATAGCAATCAGCCCCAGCATTTT.

The chain joins TRBV7-3 to TRBJ1-2; the match to TRBD1 covers 7 bases. The CDR3 is made up of 14 amino acids. The V segment lost 3 bases and the J segment 4 bases; nucleotides outside the gene matches: 5. Germline V CDR1 and CDR2: SGHTA, FQGTGA. The CDR3 nucleotides read TGTGCCAGCAGCTTTACAGGGGCGGGCTATGGCTACACCTTC. This gives the protein CASSFTGAGYGYTF.

This clone was seen ten or more times. V and J are TRBV28 and TRBJ2-2, with TRBD2 matching over 13 bases. Germline assignment: CDR1 MDHEN and CDR2 SYDVKM. This CDR3 region has 16 residues. The junction had 8 bases not matched to a gene; V was cut back by 6 bases and J by 7 bases. CDR3 amino acids: CASSPGLAGEGGELFF. In nucleotides, the CDR3 is TGTGCCAGCAGCCCCGGACTAGCGGGGGAGGGCGGGGAGCTGTTTTTT.

This chain connects TRBV2 to TRBJ2-7; D possibly corresponds to TRBD2 (5 bases). V lost 5 bases to trimming and J lost 7 bases, with 18 bases between them. The CDR3 sequence is 14 residues long. CDR1 is SNHLY, CDR2 FYNNEI, per germline. The CDR3 sequence is CASSSLISGPEQYF. The CDR3 nucleotides are TGTGCCAGCAGTAGTTTGATCAGCGGTCCAGAGCAGTACTTC. Based on the CDR3 plus reference TRBV2 and TRBJ2-7, the full variable domain is EPEVTQTPSHQVTQMGQEVILRCVPISNHLYFYWYRQILGQKVEFLVSFYNNEISEKSEIFDDQFSVERPDGSNFTLKIRSTKLEDSAMYFCASSSLISGPEQYFGPGTRLTVT.

V gene TRBV29-1 combines with J gene TRBJ1-2, with TRBD1 matching 7 bases. There are 12 residues in the CDR3. V was pared by 8 bases and J by 4 bases, with 7 bases of the junction left unmatched. Germline V gives CDR1 SQVTM, CDR2 ANQGSEA. The CDR3 sequence: CSSRGQGYGYTF. CDR3 nucleotide sequence: TGCAGCTCGAGGGGGCAGGGCTATGGCTACACCTTC.

The chain links TRBV9 to TRBJ1-5; 7 bases are a match to TRBD1. Trimming removed 0 bases from V and 0 bases from J; junction bases left unmatched: 9. The length of the CDR3 is 18 residues. Germline assignment: CDR1 SGDLS and CDR2 YYNGEE. DNA for the CDR3: TGTGCCAGCAGCGTAGGGGCAGGGGGTCCCTATAGCAATCAGCCCCAGCATTTT. Encoded protein: CASSVGAGGPYSNQPQHF.

This rearrangement joins TRBV4-1 to TRBJ2-3, with 15 bases identical to TRBD2. Losses at the gene ends were 3 bases for V and 6 bases for J; bases not matched to a gene: 4. The V gene's germline CDR1 is MGHRA and CDR2 YSYEKL. The CDR3 sequence is 16 residues long. CDR3 sequence (DNA): TGCGCCAGCAGCCAGAGGACTAGCGGGGGGGGTGATACGCAGTATTTT. Its protein is CASSQRTSGGGDTQYF.

J is TRBJ2-7 and V is TRBV4-2, with D possibly being TRBD1 (6 bases). V was shortened by 0 bases and J by 2 bases, with 11 bases between the two germline ends. In germline, CDR1 is LGHNA, CDR2 YNFKEQ. The CDR3 covers 15 residues. The CDR3 coding sequence is TGTGCCAGCAGCCAAGAGGGGGCGCCCGCCTACGAGCAGTACTTC. Its protein is CASSQEGAPAYEQYF.

This clone appeared once. This chain links TRBV10-3 with TRBJ2-2, with D maybe TRBD1 (6 bases). Trimming cost V 0 bases and J 6 bases, with 8 bases left between them. CDR1 is ENHRY and CDR2 is SYGVKD in the germline V gene. The CDR3 contains 14 residues. CDR3 DNA sequence: TGTGCCATCAGTGAGTCTGGGACACCCGGGGAGCTGTTTTTT. Amino acids: CAISESGTPGELFF.

The chain employs TRBV11-2 and TRBJ2-7; D not certain. CDR3 length equals 15 residues. The germline V gene has CDR1 SGHAT and CDR2 FQNNGV. Trimming left V 0 bases short and J 6 bases short, with 15 bases between. CDR3 sequence (DNA): TGTGCCAGCAGCTTAGATCTGGTTCCTTCGGGCGAGCAGTACTTC. Its protein product is CASSLDLVPSGEQYF.